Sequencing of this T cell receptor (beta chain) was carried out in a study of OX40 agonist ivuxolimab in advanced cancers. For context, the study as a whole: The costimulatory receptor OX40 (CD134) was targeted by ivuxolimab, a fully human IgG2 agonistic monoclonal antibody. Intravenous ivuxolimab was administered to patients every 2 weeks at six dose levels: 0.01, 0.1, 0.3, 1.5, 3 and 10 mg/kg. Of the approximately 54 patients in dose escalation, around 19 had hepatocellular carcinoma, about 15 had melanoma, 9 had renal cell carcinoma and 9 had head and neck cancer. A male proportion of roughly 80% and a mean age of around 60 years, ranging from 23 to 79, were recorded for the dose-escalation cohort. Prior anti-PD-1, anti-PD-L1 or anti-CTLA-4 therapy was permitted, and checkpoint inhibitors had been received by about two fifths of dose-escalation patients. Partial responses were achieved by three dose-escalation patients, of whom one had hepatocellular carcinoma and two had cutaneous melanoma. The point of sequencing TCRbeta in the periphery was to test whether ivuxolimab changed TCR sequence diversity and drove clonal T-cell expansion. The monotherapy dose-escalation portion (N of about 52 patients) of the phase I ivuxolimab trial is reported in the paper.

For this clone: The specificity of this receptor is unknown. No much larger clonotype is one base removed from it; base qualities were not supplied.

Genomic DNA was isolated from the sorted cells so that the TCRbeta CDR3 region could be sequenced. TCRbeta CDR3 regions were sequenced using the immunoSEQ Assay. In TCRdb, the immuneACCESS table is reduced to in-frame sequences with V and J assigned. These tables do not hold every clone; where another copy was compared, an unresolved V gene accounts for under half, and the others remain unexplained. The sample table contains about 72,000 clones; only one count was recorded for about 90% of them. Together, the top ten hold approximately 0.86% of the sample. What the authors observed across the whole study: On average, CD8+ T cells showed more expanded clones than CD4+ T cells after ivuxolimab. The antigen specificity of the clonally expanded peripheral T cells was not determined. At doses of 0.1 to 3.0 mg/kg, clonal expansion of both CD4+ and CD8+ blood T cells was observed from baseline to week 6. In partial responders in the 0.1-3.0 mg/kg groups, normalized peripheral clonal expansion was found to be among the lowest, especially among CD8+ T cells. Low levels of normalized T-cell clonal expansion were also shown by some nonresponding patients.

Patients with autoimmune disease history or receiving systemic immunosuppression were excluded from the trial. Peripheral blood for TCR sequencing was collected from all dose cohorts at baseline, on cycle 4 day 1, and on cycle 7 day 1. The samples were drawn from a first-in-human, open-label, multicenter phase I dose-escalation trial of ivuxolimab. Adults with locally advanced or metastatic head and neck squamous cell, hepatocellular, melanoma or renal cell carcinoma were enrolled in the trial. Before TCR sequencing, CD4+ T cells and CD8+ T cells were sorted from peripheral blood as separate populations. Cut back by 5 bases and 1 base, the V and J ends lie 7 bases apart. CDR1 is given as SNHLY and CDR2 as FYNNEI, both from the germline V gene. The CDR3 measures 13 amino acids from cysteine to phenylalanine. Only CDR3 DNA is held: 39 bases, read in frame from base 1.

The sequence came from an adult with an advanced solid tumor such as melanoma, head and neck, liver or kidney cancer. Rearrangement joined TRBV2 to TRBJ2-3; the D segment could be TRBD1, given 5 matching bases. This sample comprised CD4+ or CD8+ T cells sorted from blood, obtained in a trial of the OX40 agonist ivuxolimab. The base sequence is TGTGCCAGCAGTCAACAGGGCACAGATACGCAGTATTTT. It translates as CASSQQGTDTQYF.